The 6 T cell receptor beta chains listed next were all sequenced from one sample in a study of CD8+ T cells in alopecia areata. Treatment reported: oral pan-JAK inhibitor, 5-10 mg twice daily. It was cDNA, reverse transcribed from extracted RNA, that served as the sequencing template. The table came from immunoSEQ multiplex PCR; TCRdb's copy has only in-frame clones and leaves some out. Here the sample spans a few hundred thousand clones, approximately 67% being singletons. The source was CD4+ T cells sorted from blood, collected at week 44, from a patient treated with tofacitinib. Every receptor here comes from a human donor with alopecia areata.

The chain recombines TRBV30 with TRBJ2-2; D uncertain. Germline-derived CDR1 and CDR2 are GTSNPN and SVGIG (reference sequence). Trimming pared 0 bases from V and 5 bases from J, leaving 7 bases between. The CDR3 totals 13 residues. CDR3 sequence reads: CAWSVILTGELFF. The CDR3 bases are TGTGCCTGGAGTGTAATCTTAACCGGGGAGCTGTTTTTT.

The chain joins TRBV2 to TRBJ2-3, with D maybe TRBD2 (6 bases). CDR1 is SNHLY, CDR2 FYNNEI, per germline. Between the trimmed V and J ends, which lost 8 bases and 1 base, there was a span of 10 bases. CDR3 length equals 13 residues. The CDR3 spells CASRDFRTDTQYF. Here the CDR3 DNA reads TGTGCCAGCCGGGACTTTCGCACAGATACGCAGTATTTT.

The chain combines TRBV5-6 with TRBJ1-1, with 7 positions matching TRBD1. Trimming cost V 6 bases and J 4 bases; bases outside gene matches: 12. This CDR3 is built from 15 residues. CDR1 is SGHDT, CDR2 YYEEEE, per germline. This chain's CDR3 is CASNNAGPGGTEAFF. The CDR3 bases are TGTGCCAGCAACAACGCAGGGCCAGGGGGCACTGAAGCTTTCTTT.

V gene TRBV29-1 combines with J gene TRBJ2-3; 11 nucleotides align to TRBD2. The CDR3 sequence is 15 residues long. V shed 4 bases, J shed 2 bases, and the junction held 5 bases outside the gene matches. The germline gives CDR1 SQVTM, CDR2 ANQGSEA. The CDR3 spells CSVATSGAHTDTQYF. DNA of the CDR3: TGCAGCGTTGCGACTAGCGGGGCCCACACAGATACGCAGTATTTT.

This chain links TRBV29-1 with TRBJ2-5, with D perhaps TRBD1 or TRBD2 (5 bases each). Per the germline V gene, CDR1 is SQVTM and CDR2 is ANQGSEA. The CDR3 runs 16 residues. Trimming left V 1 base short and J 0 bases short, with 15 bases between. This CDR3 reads CSVEGRQVGDQETQYF. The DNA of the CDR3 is TGCAGCGTTGAAGGAAGGCAGGTGGGGGACCAAGAGACCCAGTACTTC.

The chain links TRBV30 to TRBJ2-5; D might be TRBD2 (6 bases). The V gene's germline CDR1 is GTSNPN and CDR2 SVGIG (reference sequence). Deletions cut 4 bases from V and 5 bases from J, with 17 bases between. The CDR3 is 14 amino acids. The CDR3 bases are TGTGCCTGGACCAAGGGACTCACGAGGGAGACCCAGTACTTC. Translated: CAWTKGLTRETQYF.